This TCR beta chain was observed in a study of regulatory T cells in long-lasting Graves disease. In germline, CDR1 is DFQATT, CDR2 SNEGSKA (reference sequence). Trimming pared 5 bases from V and 3 bases from J, leaving 14 bases between. CDR3 size: 13 residues. Comment on this clonotype: No antigen is known for it.

General study points: Among persistent patients, a larger number of public clonotypes were shared (roughly 2,900) than among newly diagnosed patients (approximately 970).

TCR beta libraries were built with iRepertoire HTBI primers and Arm-PCR of CDR3 regions. TCRdb called the multiplex PCR reads again in MiXCR, with one record for every CDR3 protein. The sample has around 450,000 distinct CDR3 sequences, about 22% seen once. Noted time point: persistent/refractory GD, antithyroid drugs over 5 years with positive TRAb. Researchers made the TCR library from RNA that was extracted from PBMCs. The chain carries TRBV20-1 and TRBJ2-7; D is perhaps TRBD2 (5 bases). The sequence was obtained from a female donor with Graves disease. The specimen was peripheral blood mononuclear cells (PBMCs), collected when the disease was refractory, from a patient treated with antithyroid drugs. As DNA, the CDR3 is TGCAGTGCTCGTGATGAGGGTTTCTACGAGCAGTACTTC. Its protein is CSARDEGFYEQYF.